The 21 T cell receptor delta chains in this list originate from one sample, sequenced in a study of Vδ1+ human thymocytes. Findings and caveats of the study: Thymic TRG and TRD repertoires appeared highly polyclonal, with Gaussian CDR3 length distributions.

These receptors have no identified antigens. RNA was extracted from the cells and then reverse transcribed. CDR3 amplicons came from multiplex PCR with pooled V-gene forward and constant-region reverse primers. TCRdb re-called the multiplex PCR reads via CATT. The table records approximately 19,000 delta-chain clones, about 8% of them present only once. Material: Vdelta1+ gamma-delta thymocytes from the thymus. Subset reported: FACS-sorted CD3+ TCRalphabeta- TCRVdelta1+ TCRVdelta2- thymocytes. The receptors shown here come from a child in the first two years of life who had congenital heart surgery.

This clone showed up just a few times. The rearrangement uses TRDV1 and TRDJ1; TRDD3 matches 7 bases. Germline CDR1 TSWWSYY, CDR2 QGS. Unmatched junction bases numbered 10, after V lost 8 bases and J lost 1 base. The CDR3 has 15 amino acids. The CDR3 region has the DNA TGTGCTCTTCCTGGGGGTTCCCACCGCACCGATAAACTCATCTTT. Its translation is CALPGGSHRTDKLIF.

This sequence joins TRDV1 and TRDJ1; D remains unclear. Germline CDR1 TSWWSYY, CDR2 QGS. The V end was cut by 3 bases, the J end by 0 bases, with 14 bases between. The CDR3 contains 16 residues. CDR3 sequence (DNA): TGTGCTCTTGGGGACGCGTACGATGGATACACCGATAAACTCATCTTT. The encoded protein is CALGDAYDGYTDKLIF.

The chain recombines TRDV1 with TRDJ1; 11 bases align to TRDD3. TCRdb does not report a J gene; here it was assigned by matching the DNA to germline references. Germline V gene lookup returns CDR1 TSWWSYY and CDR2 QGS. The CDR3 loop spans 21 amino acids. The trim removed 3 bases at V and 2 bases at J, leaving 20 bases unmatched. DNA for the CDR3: TGTGCTCTTGGGGACCCCTCCTTCCTACTGGGGGATATAGAGGATACCGATAAACTCATCTTT. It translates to CALGDPSFLLGDIEDTDKLIF.

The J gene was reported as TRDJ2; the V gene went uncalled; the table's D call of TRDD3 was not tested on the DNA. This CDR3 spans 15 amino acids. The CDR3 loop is CALGELPPPPAQLFF. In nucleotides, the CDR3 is TGTGCTCTTGGGGAACTACCCCCCCCGCCGGCACAACTCTTCTTT.

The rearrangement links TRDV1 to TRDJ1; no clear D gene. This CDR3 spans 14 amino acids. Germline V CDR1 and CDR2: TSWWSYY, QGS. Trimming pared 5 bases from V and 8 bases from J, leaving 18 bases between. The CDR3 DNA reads TGTGCTCTTGGGAAGGGTGGGTCCCCGAGGAAACTCATCTTT. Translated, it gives CALGKGGSPRKLIF.

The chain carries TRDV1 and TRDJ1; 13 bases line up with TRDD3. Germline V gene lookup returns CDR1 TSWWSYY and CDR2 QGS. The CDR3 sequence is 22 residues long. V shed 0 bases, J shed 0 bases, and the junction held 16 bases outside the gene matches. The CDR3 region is CALGELPDWTGGYAVNTDKLIF. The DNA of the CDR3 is TGTGCTCTTGGGGAACTTCCCGACTGGACTGGGGGATACGCCGTTAACACCGATAAACTCATCTTT.

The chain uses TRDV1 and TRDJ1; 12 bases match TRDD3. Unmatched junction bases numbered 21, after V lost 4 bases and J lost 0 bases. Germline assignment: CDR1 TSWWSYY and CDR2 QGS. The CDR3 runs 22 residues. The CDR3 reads CALGVILSPAWGIRSYTDKLIF. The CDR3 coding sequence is TGTGCTCTTGGGGTTATCCTTTCTCCGGCCTGGGGGATACGCTCGTACACCGATAAACTCATCTTT.

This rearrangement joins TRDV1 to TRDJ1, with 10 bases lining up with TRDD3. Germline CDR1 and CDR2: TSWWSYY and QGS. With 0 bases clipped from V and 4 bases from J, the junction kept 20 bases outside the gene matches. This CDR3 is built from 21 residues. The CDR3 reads CALGELPFWGIGGRMGDKLIF. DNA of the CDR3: TGTGCTCTTGGGGAACTCCCCTTCTGGGGGATAGGAGGTAGAATGGGCGATAAACTCATCTTT.

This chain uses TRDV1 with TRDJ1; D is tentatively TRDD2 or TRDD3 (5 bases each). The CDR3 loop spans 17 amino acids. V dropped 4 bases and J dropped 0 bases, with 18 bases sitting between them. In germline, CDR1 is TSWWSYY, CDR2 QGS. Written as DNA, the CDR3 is TGTGCTCTTGGGGTCCCTACTCCTGGGCCGTACACCGATAAACTCATCTTT. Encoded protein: CALGVPTPGPYTDKLIF.

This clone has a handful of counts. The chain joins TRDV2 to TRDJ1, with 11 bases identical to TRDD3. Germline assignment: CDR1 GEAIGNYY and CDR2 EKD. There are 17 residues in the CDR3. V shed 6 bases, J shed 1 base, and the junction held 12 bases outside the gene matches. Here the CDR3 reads CACKAWWGIRATDKLIF. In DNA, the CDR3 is TGTGCCTGTAAGGCTTGGTGGGGGATACGGGCCACCGATAAACTCATCTTT.

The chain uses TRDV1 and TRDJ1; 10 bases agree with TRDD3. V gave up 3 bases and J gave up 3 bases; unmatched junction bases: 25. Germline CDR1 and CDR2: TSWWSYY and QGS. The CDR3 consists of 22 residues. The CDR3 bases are TGTGCTCTTGGGGACCCTTTGCTCAGCAGAACTGGGGGGATACGAAGGGCCGATAAACTCATCTTT. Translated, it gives CALGDPLLSRTGGIRRADKLIF.

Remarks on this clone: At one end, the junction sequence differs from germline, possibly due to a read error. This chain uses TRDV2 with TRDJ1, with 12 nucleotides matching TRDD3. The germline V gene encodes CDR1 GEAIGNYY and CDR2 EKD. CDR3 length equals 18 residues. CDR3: CACDTVLGDTGYTDKFIF. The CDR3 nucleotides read TGTGCCTGTGACACTGTACTGGGGGATACCGGTTACACCGATAAATTCATCTTT.

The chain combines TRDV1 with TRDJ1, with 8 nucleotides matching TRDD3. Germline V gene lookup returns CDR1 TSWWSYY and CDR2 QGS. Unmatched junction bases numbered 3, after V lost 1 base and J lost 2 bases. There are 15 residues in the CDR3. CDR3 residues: CALGEPLGDTDKLIF. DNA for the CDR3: TGTGCTCTTGGGGAACCATTGGGGGATACCGATAAACTCATCTTT.

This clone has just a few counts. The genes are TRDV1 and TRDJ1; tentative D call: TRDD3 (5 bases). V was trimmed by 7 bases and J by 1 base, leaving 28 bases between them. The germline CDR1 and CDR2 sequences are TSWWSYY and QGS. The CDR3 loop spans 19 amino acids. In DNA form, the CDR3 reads TGTGCTCTTGTCGACGGGTGGGGACCGTCGCGGACCCCCACCGATAAACTCATCTTT. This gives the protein CALVDGWGPSRTPTDKLIF.

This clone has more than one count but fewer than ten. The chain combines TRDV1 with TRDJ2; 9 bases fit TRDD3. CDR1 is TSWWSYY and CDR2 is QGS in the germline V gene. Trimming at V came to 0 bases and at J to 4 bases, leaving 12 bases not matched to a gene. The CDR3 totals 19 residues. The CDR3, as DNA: TGTGCTCTTGGGGAACTGGGACCTACTGTACTGGGGGAGACAGCACAACTCTTCTTT. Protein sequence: CALGELGPTVLGETAQLFF.

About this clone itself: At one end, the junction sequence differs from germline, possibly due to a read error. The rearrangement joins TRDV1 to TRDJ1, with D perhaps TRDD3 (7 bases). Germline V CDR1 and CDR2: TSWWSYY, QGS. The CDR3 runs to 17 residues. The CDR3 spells CALGEPLLLGIGDKPIF. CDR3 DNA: TGTGCTCTTGGGGAACCACTCCTACTGGGGATCGGTGATAAACCCATCTTT.

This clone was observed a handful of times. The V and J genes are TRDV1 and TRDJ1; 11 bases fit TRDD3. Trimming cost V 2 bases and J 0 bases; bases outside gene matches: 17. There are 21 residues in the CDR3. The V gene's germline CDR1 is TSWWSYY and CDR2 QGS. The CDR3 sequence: CALGESDTYWGIGRYTDKLIF. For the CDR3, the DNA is TGTGCTCTTGGGGAATCTGATACGTACTGGGGGATAGGTAGGTACACCGATAAACTCATCTTT.

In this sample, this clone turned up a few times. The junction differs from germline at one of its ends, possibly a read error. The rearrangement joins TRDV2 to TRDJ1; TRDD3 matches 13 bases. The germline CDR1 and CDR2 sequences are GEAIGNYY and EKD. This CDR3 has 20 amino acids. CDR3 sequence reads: CARDSPTLLGDTRYTDKLIF. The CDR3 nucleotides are TGTGCCCGTGACAGCCCGACCCTACTGGGGGATACGCGGTACACCGATAAACTCATCTTT.

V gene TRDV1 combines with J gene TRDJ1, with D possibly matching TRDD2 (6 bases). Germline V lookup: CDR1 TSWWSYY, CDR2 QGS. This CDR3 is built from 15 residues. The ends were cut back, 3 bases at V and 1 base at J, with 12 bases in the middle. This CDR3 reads CALGDSFHGTDKLIF. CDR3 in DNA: TGTGCTCTTGGGGATTCCTTCCACGGCACCGATAAACTCATCTTT.

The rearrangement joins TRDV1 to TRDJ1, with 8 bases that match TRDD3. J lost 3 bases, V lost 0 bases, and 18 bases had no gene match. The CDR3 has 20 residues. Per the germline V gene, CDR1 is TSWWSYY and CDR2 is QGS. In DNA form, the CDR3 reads TGTGCTCTTGGGGAACTTCGAGGCTACGTACTGGGGGTAGAGGCCGATAAACTCATCTTT. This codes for CALGELRGYVLGVEADKLIF.

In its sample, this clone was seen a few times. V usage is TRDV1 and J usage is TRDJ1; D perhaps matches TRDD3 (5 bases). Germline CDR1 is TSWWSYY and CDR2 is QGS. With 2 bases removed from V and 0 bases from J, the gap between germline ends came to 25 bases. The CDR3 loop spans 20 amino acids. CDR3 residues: CALGEGGPGGIFLYTDKLIF. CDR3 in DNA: TGTGCTCTTGGGGAAGGTGGACCAGGGGGCATATTTCTGTACACCGATAAACTCATCTTT.